Below, 30 T cell receptor beta chains from the same sample are listed, as sequenced in a study of neurological immune-mediated disorders. TCRdb itself ran the 5' RACE reads through MiXCR, one entry per CDR3 protein. The repertoire holds about 35,000 distinct CDR3 sequences, with 3.5% to 4% as singletons. Source material: PBMCs. The receptors here all came from a man aged 30-40 years with multiple sclerosis.

In its sample, this clonotype is medium-sized. This rearrangement joins TRBV20-1 to TRBJ1-4; 9 nucleotides match TRBD1. The CDR3 is 15 amino acids. J lost 5 bases, V lost 6 bases, and 10 bases had no gene match. CDR1 and CDR2 from the germline V gene are DFQATT and SNEGSKA (reference sequence). Written as DNA, the CDR3 is TGCAGTGCCCACTATAACAGGGGGCTAAATGAAAAACTGTTTTTT. Amino acid sequence: CSAHYNRGLNEKLFF.

The chain recombines TRBV20-1 with TRBJ1-2; 7 bases fit TRBD1. Losses at the gene ends were 0 bases for V and 4 bases for J; bases not matched to a gene: 5. Per the germline V gene, CDR1 is DFQATT and CDR2 is SNEGSKA (reference sequence). The CDR3 is 14 residues long. CDR3 sequence reads: CSARDRDSLYGYTF. The DNA for the CDR3 is TGCAGTGCTAGAGATCGGGACAGCCTCTATGGCTACACCTTC.

The chain links TRBV20-1 to TRBJ1-2; D remains ambiguous. Germline CDR1 DFQATT, CDR2 SNEGSKA (reference sequence). V lost 8 bases and J lost 3, with 10 bases in between. The length of the CDR3 is 11 residues. Here the CDR3 DNA reads TGCAGTTTACGGGCAGACTATGGCTACACCTTC. Protein sequence: CSLRADYGYTF.

The rearrangement uses TRBV4-2 and TRBJ2-1; D unclear. Trimming left V 2 bases short and J 10 bases short, with 6 bases between. CDR1 and CDR2 from the germline V gene are LGHNA and YNFKEQ. The CDR3 runs 11 residues. This CDR3 reads CASSQTEEQFF. CDR3 in DNA: TGTGCCAGCAGCCAAACTGAAGAGCAGTTCTTC.

The V gene is TRBV5-6, the J gene TRBJ2-7; possible D gene TRBD1, 6 bases. The length of the CDR3 is 14 residues. Germline V gives CDR1 SGHDT, CDR2 YYEEEE. The ends were cut back, 0 bases at V and 3 bases at J, with 10 bases in the middle. CDR3 coding DNA: TGTGCCAGCAGCTTGGTTCAGGGGAACTACGAGCAGTACTTC. Its protein is CASSLVQGNYEQYF.

By sample share, this clonotype is medium-sized (0.01 to 0.1%). The chain uses TRBV12-3 or TRBV12-4 and TRBJ1-2; no firm D call. The CDR3 covers 13 residues. The V end lost 0 bases, the J end lost 4 bases, and 6 bases lay between the germline ends. The chain's CDR3 is CASSLAQFYGYTF. As DNA, the CDR3 is TGTGCCAGCAGTTTAGCACAGTTCTATGGCTACACCTTC.

This clonotype was recorded at least ten times. The rearrangement links TRBV6-5 to TRBJ1-2, with TRBD1 matching over 10 bases. The CDR3 is 15 residues long. The junction had 6 bases not matched to a gene; V was cut back by 4 bases and J by 4 bases. Germline V gene lookup returns CDR1 MNHEY and CDR2 SVGAGI. The DNA for the CDR3 is TGTGCCAGCAGTTCCGTGTGGGACAGGGGCTATGGCTACACCTTC. Its protein product is CASSSVWDRGYGYTF.

This clonotype appeared a few times. The chain uses TRBV4-3 and TRBJ1-1; no definite D call. The CDR3 sequence is 15 residues long. V lost 1 base to trimming and J lost 3 bases, with 12 bases between them. The germline CDR1 and CDR2 sequences are LGHNA and YSLEER. DNA for the CDR3: TGCGCCAGCAGCCAAGGGAGATCTTTTTACACTGAAGCTTTCTTT. Translating it yields CASSQGRSFYTEAFF.

Many counts were recorded for this clonotype. This chain links TRBV10-3 with TRBJ2-7, with TRBD1 as a possible D gene (5 bases). Germline V CDR1 and CDR2: ENHRY, SYGVKD. The CDR3 totals 13 residues. V shed 6 bases and J shed 7 bases, with 16 bases lying between them. The CDR3 loop is CAIRQGDRDEQYF. In nucleotides, the CDR3 is TGTGCCATCAGGCAGGGTGATCGAGATGAGCAGTACTTC.

This clonotype came up many times. This chain joins TRBV11-3 and TRBJ2-5; TRBD1 aligns across 9 bases. The J segment lost 2 bases and the V segment lost 2 bases, leaving 6 bases of the junction unmatched. Germline-derived CDR1 and CDR2 are SGHNT and YENEEA. The CDR3 has 16 amino acids. CDR3 sequence: CASSLLGQGGQETQYF. The CDR3 bases are TGTGCCAGCAGCTTATTGGGACAGGGAGGGCAAGAGACCCAGTACTTC.

This clonotype was recorded at least ten times. The rearrangement joins TRBV5-6 to TRBJ2-7; the D gene is possibly TRBD1 (5 bases). This CDR3 is 16 amino acids long. Trimming removed 3 bases from V and 0 bases from J, with 16 bases in between. Per germline, CDR1 SGHDT and CDR2 YYEEEE. The CDR3 DNA follows: TGTGCCAGCAGCTCGGCCCCGAGCAGGGCCTCCTACGAGCAGTACTTC. Its translation: CASSSAPSRASYEQYF.

The table lists this clonotype with many counts. DNA of the CDR3: TGCAGTGCTGGAAGGACAGGGATTAATGAAAAACTGTTTTTT. It is translated as CSAGRTGINEKLFF. V usage is TRBV20-1 and J usage is TRBJ1-4, with 8 bases fitting TRBD1. This CDR3 contains 14 residues. CDR1 is DFQATT, CDR2 SNEGSKA, per germline (reference sequence). The trim removed 5 bases at V and 4 bases at J, leaving 6 bases unmatched.

This clonotype was picked up many times. This chain uses TRBV20-1 with TRBJ1-6; D unresolved. The CDR3 runs 12 residues. The germline V gene has CDR1 DFQATT and CDR2 SNEGSKA (reference sequence). V lost 2 bases and J lost 14, with 13 bases in between. The CDR3 region is CSARRAVETLHF. In DNA, the CDR3 is TGCAGTGCTAGACGGGCCGTTGAAACCCTCCACTTT.

There are many counts of this clonotype. The chain employs TRBV3-1 and TRBJ2-2, with unresolved D. The CDR3 extends over 14 amino acids. Germline-derived CDR1 and CDR2 are LGHDT and YNNKEL (reference sequence). V was pared by 2 bases and J by 0 bases, with 4 bases between. In DNA form, the CDR3 reads TGTGCCAGCAGCCAACACGCGAACACCGGGGAGCTGTTTTTT. The encoded protein is CASSQHANTGELFF.

This clonotype was counted a few times. V is TRBV5-1 and J is TRBJ2-1; D is undetermined. Trimming pared 0 bases from V and 9 bases from J, leaving 16 bases between. CDR3 length equals 15 residues. The V gene's germline CDR1 is SGHRS and CDR2 YFSETQ. The chain's CDR3 is CASSLVRTLEGEQFF. CDR3 bases: TGCGCCAGCAGCTTGGTTCGCACCCTCGAAGGTGAGCAGTTCTTC.

This clonotype was detected ten times or more. The rearrangement uses TRBV7-4 and TRBJ2-1; tentative D call: TRBD1 (5 bases). Germline CDR1 is SGHVT and CDR2 is SQSDAQ. V lost 5 bases to trimming and J lost 1 base, with 21 bases between them. The CDR3 sequence is 18 residues long. CDR3 amino acids: CASSPSPQGYSSYNEQFF. In nucleotides, the CDR3 is TGTGCCAGCAGCCCGAGCCCCCAGGGATACTCTTCCTACAATGAGCAGTTCTTC.

This clonotype occurred many times. This chain joins TRBV12-3 or TRBV12-4 and TRBJ2-1; 10 nucleotides agree with TRBD2. V was clipped by 5 bases and J by 4 bases; unmatched bases: 5. The CDR3 length is 15 residues. CDR3 protein: CASSILAGGYNEQFF. In nucleotides, the CDR3 is TGTGCCAGCAGTATATTAGCGGGGGGTTACAATGAGCAGTTCTTC.

This clonotype was seen ten or more times. The chain recombines TRBV20-1 with TRBJ1-1; no definite D call. The CDR3 sequence is 11 residues long. Trimming pared 5 bases from V and 4 bases from J, leaving 8 bases between. Germline values: CDR1 DFQATT, CDR2 SNEGSKA (reference sequence). The CDR3: CSAVGGTEAFF. The CDR3 DNA reads TGCAGTGCTGTAGGCGGCACTGAAGCTTTCTTT.

This clonotype has just a few counts. The rearrangement uses TRBV5-1 and TRBJ2-1; D not resolved. Germline V lookup: CDR1 SGHRS, CDR2 YFSETQ. The CDR3 sequence is 13 residues long. V was trimmed by 0 bases and J by 7 bases, leaving 8 bases between them. DNA of the CDR3: TGCGCCAGCAGCTTGGGGGGTACTAATGAGCAGTTCTTC. Protein: CASSLGGTNEQFF.

There are many counts of this clonotype. The chain joins TRBV5-1 to TRBJ2-3; 8 bases fit TRBD1. Germline assignment: CDR1 SGHRS and CDR2 YFSETQ. The CDR3 has 15 amino acids. V trimming: 2 bases; J trimming: 6 bases; junction bases outside the gene matches: 8. CDR3 region: CASSLRQGYGDTQYF. The CDR3 nucleotides read TGCGCCAGCAGCTTACGACAGGGGTACGGGGATACGCAGTATTTT. The full variable domain, its missing parts supplied by reference TRBV5-1 and TRBJ2-3, is KAGVTQTPRYLIKTRGQQVTLSCSPISGHRSVSWYQQTPGQGLQFLFEYFSETQRNKGNFPGRFSGRQFSNSRSEMNVSTLELGDSALYLCASSLRQGYGDTQYFGPGTRLTVL.

Concerning this clonotype: It may be a read error: a sequence one base away is much more abundant. The chain recombines TRBV29-1 with TRBJ2-1, with D tentatively TRBD1 (5 bases). V lost 4 bases, J lost 6 bases, and 19 bases lay in between. Germline CDR1 SQVTM, CDR2 ANQGSEA. The CDR3 has 15 amino acids. CDR3 coding DNA: TGCAGCGTTGTAGGGGAACGGGCAGGGCTCAATGAGCAGTTCTTC. It is translated as CSVVGERAGLNEQFF.

This clonotype was detected many times. The chain employs TRBV5-1 and TRBJ2-5; TRBD1 is a possible D gene (5 bases). CDR1 and CDR2 (germline): SGHRS, YFSETQ. Between the trimmed V and J ends, which lost 0 bases and 2 bases, there was a span of 11 bases. The CDR3 runs 15 residues. The CDR3 nucleotides are TGCGCCAGCAGCTTGGCTAGGGGCGTACAAGAGACCCAGTACTTC. This encodes CASSLARGVQETQYF.

This clonotype was detected only a few times. The chain employs TRBV12-3 or TRBV12-4 and TRBJ2-5; 7 bases agree with TRBD2. Trimming cost V 6 bases and J 4 bases; bases outside gene matches: 5. The CDR3 extends over 13 amino acids. The CDR3 region is CASRDPGGETQYF. The CDR3 DNA sequence: TGTGCCAGCAGAGACCCGGGGGGAGAGACCCAGTACTTC.

This clonotype was seen at least ten times. This chain connects TRBV7-9 to TRBJ2-7, with D possibly matching TRBD2 (6 bases). The CDR3 contains 15 residues. The V end lost 4 bases, the J end lost 6 bases, and 19 bases lay between the germline ends. Germline CDR1 is SEHNR and CDR2 is FQNEAQ (reference sequence). The CDR3 DNA reads TGTGCCAGCAGCTGGGCGGGGCGGGGTGCTGTCGAGCAGTACTTC. The encoded protein is CASSWAGRGAVEQYF.

This clonotype was seen only a few times. The V gene is TRBV20-1, the J gene TRBJ1-1, with 9 bases identical to TRBD1. V lost 3 bases to trimming and J lost 5 bases; unmatched junction nucleotides: 4. Germline values: CDR1 DFQATT, CDR2 SNEGSKA (reference sequence). The CDR3 has 13 amino acids. The CDR3 region is CSARGQGRTEAFF. CDR3 sequence (DNA): TGCAGTGCTAGGGGACAGGGTCGGACTGAAGCTTTCTTT.

This clonotype was detected a few times. The chain joins TRBV19 to TRBJ1-1; D perhaps matches TRBD1 (5 bases). Germline loops: CDR1 LNHDA, CDR2 SQIVND (reference sequence). The CDR3 has 14 residues. Trimming left V 6 bases short and J 1 base short, with 12 bases between. DNA for the CDR3: TGTGCCAGTAGCGAGACAGCACAGAACACTGAAGCTTTCTTT. This codes for CASSETAQNTEAFF.

This clonotype appeared many times. V usage is TRBV12-3 or TRBV12-4 and J usage is TRBJ2-3; no reliable D call. The CDR3 has 12 amino acids. V lost 4 bases and J 1 base, leaving 3 bases between the germline ends. The CDR3 nucleotides are TGTGCCAGCAGTTCAGGCACAGATACGCAGTATTTT. Translated, it gives CASSSGTDTQYF.

Ten or more counts support this clonotype. This chain connects TRBV10-3 to TRBJ2-3; no clear D gene. Germline V gene lookup returns CDR1 ENHRY and CDR2 SYGVKD. The CDR3 runs 13 residues. V was trimmed by 8 bases and J by 0 bases, leaving 9 bases between them. CDR3 coding DNA: TGTGCCATCTCCCAGAGTAGCACAGATACGCAGTATTTT. Its translation is CAISQSSTDTQYF.

The sample holds many counts of this clonotype. The V and J genes are TRBV3-1 and TRBJ2-3; 14 nucleotides agree with TRBD2. CDR1 is LGHDT, CDR2 YNNKEL, per germline (reference sequence). The CDR3 is made up of 18 amino acids. After removal of 3 bases from V and 6 bases from J, the junction contained 11 bases not matched to a gene. CDR3 amino acids: CASSHLTTSGGAVDTQYF. DNA of the CDR3: TGTGCCAGCAGCCACCTTACGACTAGCGGGGGGGCCGTGGATACGCAGTATTTT.

In its sample, this clonotype was seen many times. This chain connects TRBV5-1 to TRBJ2-7; 11 bases line up with TRBD1. CDR1 SGHRS and CDR2 YFSETQ come from the germline V gene. Trimming took 2 bases from V and 3 from J; bases not matched to a gene: 1. This CDR3 spans 14 amino acids. CDR3 sequence: CASSFGTGGYEQYF. For the CDR3, the DNA is TGCGCCAGCAGCTTCGGGACAGGGGGCTACGAGCAGTACTTC.